Below, 24 T cell receptor beta chains from the same sample are listed, as sequenced in a study of beta chain features in type 1 diabetes. Sequenced material consisted of expressed TCRB transcripts (all of the isolated RNA was reverse transcribed). The table came from immunoSEQ multiplex PCR; TCRdb's copy has only in-frame clones and leaves some out. Of about 410,000 clones in the sample, 11% to 15% were seen once. The sequencing sample was made of naive CD4+ T cells from blood. Receptors originate from a man younger than 40 in good health.

This clone was picked up a small number of times. Other DNA sequences of this sample code for an identical CDR3. V gene TRBV4-3 combines with J gene TRBJ2-3; D ambiguous. The CDR3 loop spans 14 amino acids. CDR1 and CDR2 from the germline V gene are LGHNA and YSLEER. Trimming stripped 0 bases from V and 2 bases from J, with 6 bases between. CDR3 DNA sequence: TGCGCCAGCAGCCAAGATGTATCCACAGATACGCAGTATTTT. It encodes CASSQDVSTDTQYF.

This chain links TRBV6-1 with TRBJ1-1, with TRBD1 identical over 7 bases. CDR3 size: 14 residues. CDR1 and CDR2 (germline): MNHNS, SASEGT. V dropped 8 bases and J dropped 4; count of bases not matched to a gene: 10. CDR3 nucleotide sequence: TGTGCCAGCGGAGGGACAGCCTTGGCCACTGAAGCTTTCTTT. Translation: CASGGTALATEAFF.

Only a few counts were recorded for this clone. The chain is built from TRBV7-9 and TRBJ2-7; 7 bases map to TRBD2. This CDR3 comprises 14 residues. Germline-derived CDR1 and CDR2 are SEHNR and FQNEAQ (reference sequence). V dropped 5 bases and J dropped 2; count of bases not matched to a gene: 6. The CDR3 sequence: CASSPTSVPYEQYF. For the CDR3, the DNA is TGTGCCAGCAGCCCCACTAGCGTTCCCTACGAGCAGTACTTC.

This rearrangement joins TRBV7-8 to TRBJ2-5; 8 positions agree with TRBD1. Germline V gene lookup returns CDR1 SGHVS and CDR2 FQNEAQ. The J segment lost 5 bases and the V segment lost 2 bases, leaving 13 bases of the junction unmatched. The CDR3 covers 17 residues. The CDR3 coding sequence is TGTGCCAGCAGCTTATTGCGCCAGGGGGCTATGACGGAGACCCAGTACTTC. This codes for CASSLLRQGAMTETQYF.

V is TRBV18 and J is TRBJ2-5, with 7 bases lining up with TRBD1. The CDR3 is 16 residues long. V lost 1 base, J lost 4 bases, and 9 bases stayed unmatched. Per germline, CDR1 KGHSH and CDR2 LQKENI. The chain's CDR3 is CASSPRYGTEGETQYF. The CDR3 nucleotides read TGTGCCAGCTCACCACGCTACGGGACAGAGGGAGAGACCCAGTACTTC.

The chain links TRBV4-2 to TRBJ2-3; 12 bases are a match to TRBD2. J was trimmed by 4 bases and V by 4 bases; bases with no gene match: 9. The germline CDR1 and CDR2 sequences are LGHNA and YNFKEQ. This CDR3 comprises 17 residues. The CDR3 here is CASSRETSGGFADTQYF. In nucleotides, the CDR3 is TGTGCCAGCAGCCGAGAGACTAGCGGGGGATTTGCAGATACGCAGTATTTT.

The genes are TRBV7-2 and TRBJ2-3; unclear D gene. There are 13 residues in the CDR3. CDR1 SGHTA and CDR2 FQGNSA come from the germline V gene. Trimming pared 0 bases from V and 10 bases from J, leaving 11 bases between. The CDR3 DNA follows: TGTGCCAGCAGCTTAGCGCTAGTAGGTCCGCAGTATTTT. Translating it yields CASSLALVGPQYF.

The genes are TRBV19 and TRBJ2-2; D call uncertain. CDR1 and CDR2 from the germline V gene are LNHDA and SQIVND (reference sequence). This CDR3 has 12 amino acids. CDR3 in DNA: TGTGCTAGCCACACCAGGACCGGGGAGCTGTTTTTT. Its translation: CASHTRTGELFF.

This clone occurred a few times. The chain employs TRBV7-2 and TRBJ1-4, with TRBD1 as a possible D gene (6 bases). There are 15 residues in the CDR3. Trimming cost V 4 bases and J 4 bases, with 13 bases left between them. In germline, CDR1 is SGHTA, CDR2 FQGNSA. CDR3 protein: CASSWGGRGNEKLFF. As DNA, the CDR3 is TGTGCCAGCAGCTGGGGTGGCAGGGGTAATGAAAAACTGTTTTTT.

This clone was seen a handful of times. The sample carries other DNA sequences with the same CDR3. J is TRBJ2-5 and V is TRBV7-2; the D gene is possibly TRBD2 (6 bases). This CDR3 comprises 13 residues. Trimming removed 5 bases at V and 5 bases at J, with 12 bases between. The germline CDR1 and CDR2 sequences are SGHTA and FQGNSA. CDR3 nucleotide sequence: TGTGCCAGCAGCCGGGGGACTGGGGAGACCCAGTACTTC. Translated: CASSRGTGETQYF.

CDR3 sequence reads: CASPQDPGELFF. As DNA, the CDR3 is TGTGCCTCTCCACAGGATCCCGGGGAGCTGTTTTTT. The rearrangement uses TRBV30 and TRBJ2-2; tentative D call: TRBD1 (5 bases). Germline V lookup: CDR1 GTSNPN, CDR2 SVGIG (reference sequence). The CDR3 runs 12 residues. The V end was cut by 7 bases, the J end by 6 bases, with 12 bases between.

In DNA form, the CDR3 reads TGTGCCAGCAGCTTATTCCTAGCGCCCAATGAGCAGTTCTTC. Protein product: CASSLFLAPNEQFF. This chain links TRBV7-2 with TRBJ2-1; tentative D call: TRBD2 (6 bases). This CDR3 contains 14 residues. V was shortened by 2 bases and J by 6 bases, with 11 bases between the two germline ends. CDR1 is SGHTA, CDR2 FQGNSA, per germline.

The rearrangement uses TRBV28 and TRBJ1-3, with D hard to call. Trimming stripped 6 bases from V and 1 base from J, with 16 bases between. CDR1 is MDHEN, CDR2 SYDVKM, per germline. The CDR3 extends over 16 amino acids. CDR3: CASSLPSRRSGNTIYF. The CDR3 DNA reads as TGTGCCAGCAGCTTGCCCTCCCGGAGATCTGGAAACACCATATATTTT. Supplemented by reference TRBV28 and TRBJ1-3, the full variable domain reads DVKVTQSSRYLVKRTGEKVFLECVQDMDHENMFWYRQDPGLGLRLIYFSYDVKMKEKGDIPEGYSVSREKKERFSLILESASTNQTSMYLCASSLPSRRSGNTIYFGEGSWLTVV.

Only a few counts were recorded for this clone. The chain uses TRBV7-8 and TRBJ2-3, with D unclear. The germline gives CDR1 SGHVS, CDR2 FQNEAQ. Between the trimmed V and J ends, which lost 6 bases and 6 bases, there was a span of 7 bases. There are 11 residues in the CDR3. The CDR3 reads CASRTRDTQYF. As DNA, the CDR3 is TGTGCCAGCAGGACACGGGATACGCAGTATTTT.

This clone has only a few counts. This sequence joins TRBV23-1 and TRBJ2-1; 7 bases are a match to TRBD1. TRBV23-1 is designated an ORF whose function remains uncertain. This CDR3 has 18 amino acids. Trimming took 0 bases from V and 3 from J; bases not matched to a gene: 11. The CDR3 loop reads CASSQSVVRDRYYNEQFF. The CDR3 DNA is TGCGCCAGCAGTCAATCCGTTGTCCGGGACAGATACTACAATGAGCAGTTCTTC.

This clone has more than one count but fewer than ten. V and J are TRBV29-1 and TRBJ1-2, with a weak D call TRBD1 (5 bases). Germline V gene data show CDR1 as SQVTM and CDR2 as ANQGSEA. The CDR3 covers 13 residues. V dropped 4 bases and J dropped 7 bases, with 16 bases sitting between them. This CDR3 reads CSVVERGLVGYTF. Here the CDR3 DNA reads TGCAGCGTTGTCGAAAGGGGTCTCGTTGGCTACACCTTC.

The sample holds a few counts of this clone. This sequence joins TRBV5-1 and TRBJ2-2, with 10 bases fitting TRBD2. This CDR3 comprises 18 residues. Germline-derived CDR1 and CDR2 are SGHRS and YFSETQ. The trim removed 4 bases at V and 1 base at J, leaving 10 bases unmatched. The CDR3 sequence: CASSGRTSGLMNTGELFF. DNA of the CDR3: TGCGCCAGCAGCGGACGGACTAGCGGACTGATGAACACCGGGGAGCTGTTTTTT.

This clone was seen a handful of times. The chain employs TRBV9 and TRBJ2-7; TRBD2 matches 8 bases. CDR1 and CDR2 from the germline V gene are SGDLS and YYNGEE. V dropped 0 bases and J dropped 6; count of bases not matched to a gene: 2. This CDR3 is 13 amino acids long. The CDR3 coding sequence is TGTGCCAGCAGCGTAGCGGGGGGGACCGAGCAGTACGTC. Protein sequence: CASSVAGGTEQYV.

The chain recombines TRBV5-1 with TRBJ2-7; weak D call: TRBD2 (6 bases). Germline V gene sequence: CDR1 SGHRS, CDR2 YFSETQ. The CDR3 loop spans 14 amino acids. V lost 1 base and J 1 base, leaving 9 bases between the germline ends. CDR3 region: CASSLRAGSYEQYV. In DNA, the CDR3 is TGCGCCAGCAGCTTGAGGGCGGGGTCCTACGAGCAGTACGTC.

This clone was detected a few times. The J gene is TRBJ2-2, the V gene TRBV29-1; 8 nucleotides line up with TRBD1. The J segment lost 2 bases and the V segment lost 5 bases, leaving 10 bases of the junction unmatched. CDR1 and CDR2 from the germline V gene are SQVTM and ANQGSEA. CDR3 length equals 16 residues. This CDR3 is CSVKKGGQVNTGELFF. CDR3 coding DNA: TGCAGCGTTAAAAAGGGGGGACAGGTCAACACCGGGGAGCTGTTTTTT.

The chain couples TRBV4-3 to TRBJ2-1; tentatively, D is TRBD1 (6 bases). The germline gives CDR1 LGHNA, CDR2 YSLEER. This CDR3 has 14 residues. Trimming cost V 1 base and J 11 bases, with 15 bases left between them. CDR3 sequence: CASSQGDRPAKQFF. Written as DNA, the CDR3 is TGCGCCAGCAGCCAAGGCGACAGGCCGGCAAAGCAGTTCTTC.

V and J are TRBV7-2 and TRBJ2-7, with D perhaps matching TRBD1 (5 bases). The germline V gene encodes CDR1 SGHTA and CDR2 FQGNSA. The CDR3 spans 15 residues. Trimming pared 1 base from V and 3 bases from J, leaving 13 bases between. CDR3 nucleotides: TGTGCCAGCAGCTTAGAATCAGCAGGGCTCTACGAGCAGTACTTC. Residues: CASSLESAGLYEQYF.

This clone has just a few counts. The chain links TRBV9 to TRBJ2-3; D unresolved. V was shortened by 0 bases and J by 1 base, with 12 bases between the two germline ends. The CDR3 is 16 residues long. Germline V gives CDR1 SGDLS, CDR2 YYNGEE. This CDR3 reads CASSVEHSVRTDTQYF. DNA for the CDR3: TGTGCCAGCAGCGTAGAGCACAGCGTACGCACAGATACGCAGTATTTT. Variable domain in full (rest from reference TRBV9 and TRBJ2-3): DSGVTQTPKHLITATGQRVTLRCSPRSGDLSVYWYQQSLDQGLQFLIQYYNGEERAKGNILERFSAQQFPDLHSELNLSSLELGDSALYFCASSVEHSVRTDTQYFGPGTRLTVL.

In DNA, the CDR3 is TGTGCCGGGTGGACGGCCGGGACTAGGTACGAGCAGTACGTC. Its protein product is CAGWTAGTRYEQYV. The chain couples TRBV30 to TRBJ2-7; 8 positions match TRBD2. Germline CDR1 GTSNPN, CDR2 SVGIG (reference sequence). V gave up 8 bases and J gave up 4 bases; unmatched junction bases: 13. The CDR3 has 14 amino acids.